The clone carrying this T cell receptor beta chain was detected only a few times. Its antigen is not identified. The data originate from a study of early T cells in non-severe SARS-CoV-2 infection. About the research overall: Sequencing targeted bulk RNA from unsorted whole blood, leaving chains unpaired. The study's findings and limits: Matches to VDJdb favored anti-spike CD8 responses and missed private and CD4 specificities.

V trimming: 4 bases; J trimming: 2 bases; junction bases outside the gene matches: 5. Germline CDR1 LGHNA, CDR2 YNFKEQ. The CDR3 runs 16 residues. Unique molecular identifiers (one per individual cDNA molecule) were attached. TCRdb redid the calling of the 5' RACE reads with MiXCR, one entry per CDR3 protein. The sample shows 50,000 to 70,000 distinct CDR3 sequences, roughly a tenth of them seen only once. Sequencing was performed on whole blood. The V and J genes are TRBV4-2 and TRBJ2-3; 11 nucleotides align to TRBD2. The receptor's source is an adult who was a healthcare worker with PCR-confirmed SARS-CoV-2 infection or an uninfected control (not recorded which). Here the CDR3 DNA reads TGTGCCAGCAGCCTACTAGCGGGAGAGGCCACAGATACGCAGTATTTT. This translates into CASSLLAGEATDTQYF.